This T cell receptor (beta chain) was captured in a study of cytomegalovirus exposure and HLA in healthy donors. Note on this clone: The antigen is not known.

Germline CDR1 reads SGHRS; CDR2 reads YFSETQ. Trimming took 5 bases from V and 3 from J; bases not matched to a gene: 13. This CDR3 is built from 17 residues. 13 Jbeta primers and 60 Vbeta primers were used for the PCR. Generated by immunoSEQ multiplex PCR, the TCRdb table keeps only in-frame clones and is missing some. The data show under 200,000 clones, roughly 85% seen once. Whole-study findings and limits: Researchers reported in a later analysis that a missense DCLRE1C variant was tied to TCR beta V- and J-gene trimming. The investigators catalogued 150 to 200 TCR beta chains as cytomegalovirus-associated.

This chain uses TRBV5-1 with TRBJ2-7, with TRBD2 matching 11 bases. The clonotype comes from a man aged 18 to 30 in good health and CMV-seropositive. Sequenced: PBMCs. CDR3 coding DNA: TGCGCCAGCAGTTGGGGTAGCGGGGGGGCAAACCTCTACGAGCAGTACTTC. Its protein product is CASSWGSGGANLYEQYF.